Below are 21 T cell receptor beta chains sequenced from a single sample in a study of blood T cell repertoires in COVID-19 (dated by TCRdb to the early 2020s). Library prep was done by the immunoSEQ multiplex PCR assay. TCRdb obtained this table from immuneACCESS and retained in-frame rearrangements with V and J assigned. These tables miss some clones; where compared with another copy, unresolved V genes account for less than half of the shortfall, and the remainder is unexplained. This sample is represented by more than 150,000 clones; roughly 80% of them were singletons. The ten most abundant clones make up approximately 0.5% of the sample. The sequencing input was peripheral blood. The receptors were sampled from a man in his 60s with acute or convalescent COVID-19.

The gene calls are TRBV3-1 (or the pseudogene TRBV3-2) and TRBJ1-2, with 8 bases that match TRBD1. This CDR3 is 15 amino acids long. Trimming removed 5 bases from V and 3 bases from J; junction bases left unmatched: 8. Looked up from germline, CDR1 is LGHDT and CDR2 is YNNKEL (reference sequence). The CDR3 region is CASSGQGGAHYGYTF. The CDR3 nucleotides read TGTGCCAGCAGCGGACAGGGAGGGGCCCACTATGGCTACACCTTC.

The V and J genes are TRBV19 and TRBJ1-4, with a possible D match to TRBD1 (6 bases). This CDR3 spans 14 amino acids. Germline V gene data show CDR1 as LNHDA and CDR2 as SQIVND (reference sequence). V was cut by 7 bases and J by 7 bases, with 16 bases left in between. The CDR3 is CASTATGRAEKLFF. CDR3 coding DNA: TGTGCCAGTACCGCGACAGGCCGTGCTGAAAAACTGTTTTTT.

This chain's CDR3 is CASSPLGGREQYF. For the CDR3, the DNA is TGTGCCAGCAGCCCCCTCGGGGGGCGCGAGCAGTACTTC. The chain couples TRBV3-1 (or the pseudogene TRBV3-2) to TRBJ2-7; TRBD2 is a possible D gene (7 bases). V dropped 4 bases and J dropped 6 bases, with 13 bases sitting between them. Germline CDR1 LGHDT, CDR2 YNNKEL (reference sequence). This CDR3 comprises 13 residues.

This clone turned up a few times. The rearrangement joins TRBV6-5 to TRBJ1-2; D might be TRBD1 (5 bases). Per the germline V gene, CDR1 is MNHEY and CDR2 is SVGAGI. Trimming pared 8 bases from V and 1 base from J, leaving 5 bases between. The CDR3 covers 11 residues. CDR3 amino acids: CASQGNYGYTF. CDR3 sequence (DNA): TGTGCCAGCCAGGGTAACTATGGCTACACCTTC.

This clone was detected a few times. V usage is TRBV12-5 and J usage is TRBJ2-5; 8 bases line up with TRBD1. Germline V gene sequence: CDR1 LGHNT, CDR2 FRNRAP. The J segment lost 4 bases and the V segment lost 3 bases, leaving 7 bases of the junction unmatched. The CDR3 contains 15 residues. CDR3 DNA: TGTGCTAGTGGTTTTAGGACAGGGCAAAGAGAGACCCAGTACTTC. Its protein product is CASGFRTGQRETQYF.

The chain couples TRBV28 to TRBJ1-5; 10 bases agree with TRBD1. Looked up from germline, CDR1 is MDHEN and CDR2 is SYDVKM. J gave up 3 bases and V 10 bases, and 6 bases lay outside the gene matches. The length of the CDR3 is 14 residues. The CDR3 coding sequence is TGTGCCATTGACAGGGGGCGAAACAATCAGCCCCAGCATTTT. Translating it yields CAIDRGRNNQPQHF. The whole variable domain, filled in from reference TRBV28 and TRBJ1-5, reads DVKVTQSSRYLVKRTGEKVFLECVQDMDHENMFWYRQDPGLGLRLIYFSYDVKMKEKGDIPEGYSVSREKKERFSLILESASTNQTSMYLCAIDRGRNNQPQHFGDGTRLSIL.

This clone was counted a few times. CDR3 residues: CASSSTGGNYGYTF. DNA of the CDR3: TGTGCCAGCAGCTCGACAGGGGGAAACTATGGCTACACCTTC. The chain joins TRBV2 to TRBJ1-2; 9 bases map to TRBD1. CDR3 length: 14 residues. Germline V gene data show CDR1 as SNHLY and CDR2 as FYNNEI. V lost 6 bases to trimming and J lost 2 bases; unmatched junction nucleotides: 4.

This clone was seen just once. This sequence joins TRBV7-7 and TRBJ2-1, with 11 positions matching TRBD2. J gave up 4 bases and V 5 bases, and 1 base lay outside the gene matches. The CDR3 runs 14 residues. Looked up from germline, CDR1 is SSHAT and CDR2 is FNYEAQ (reference sequence). In nucleotides, the CDR3 is TGTGCCAGCAGCCCTAGCGGGGGGTACAATGAGCAGTTCTTC. Amino acids: CASSPSGGYNEQFF.

The chain combines TRBV7-9 with TRBJ1-2; D unresolved. CDR1 is SEHNR and CDR2 is FQNEAQ in the germline V gene (reference sequence). The CDR3 contains 10 residues. V lost 2 bases and J lost 8, with 3 bases in between. As DNA, the CDR3 is TGTGCCAGCAGCTTACTAGGCTACACCTTC. Its translation is CASSLLGYTF.

This chain connects TRBV9 to TRBJ2-1; tentatively, D is TRBD2 (7 bases). The CDR3 is 12 amino acids. Germline values: CDR1 SGDLS, CDR2 YYNGEE. Trimming removed 0 bases from V and 15 bases from J, with 13 bases in between. Written as DNA, the CDR3 is TGTGCCAGCAGCGTAGTCGGGGGGCCCCTGTTCTTC. It specifies CASSVVGGPLFF.

This chain uses TRBV9 with TRBJ1-1; no clear D. V was shortened by 0 bases and J by 0 bases, with 12 bases between the two germline ends. Germline values: CDR1 SGDLS, CDR2 YYNGEE. This CDR3 region has 16 residues. CDR3 DNA: TGTGCCAGCAGCGTAGTTGCGACTATCGTGAACACTGAAGCTTTCTTT. Translated, it gives CASSVVATIVNTEAFF. Variable domain in full (rest from reference TRBV9 and TRBJ1-1): DSGVTQTPKHLITATGQRVTLRCSPRSGDLSVYWYQQSLDQGLQFLIQYYNGEERAKGNILERFSAQQFPDLHSELNLSSLELGDSALYFCASSVVATIVNTEAFFGQGTRLTVV.

The rearrangement links TRBV3-1 (or the pseudogene TRBV3-2) to TRBJ2-5; the D gene is possibly TRBD2 (7 bases). CDR1 and CDR2 from the germline V gene are LGHDT and YNNKEL (reference sequence). This CDR3 comprises 15 residues. Deletions cut 7 bases from V and 9 bases from J, with 24 bases between. CDR3 bases: TGTGCCAGCAACAAAGAGGGGGGGGCCGCGAAAGCCCAGTACTTC. Protein: CASNKEGGAAKAQYF.

J is TRBJ2-3 and V is TRBV6-6, with TRBD2 matching 7 bases. The CDR3 sequence is 16 residues long. J lost 2 bases, V lost 6 bases, and 11 bases had no gene match. CDR1 is MNHNY and CDR2 is SVGAGI in the germline V gene (reference sequence). In DNA, the CDR3 is TGTGCCAGCAGCCCTCTGGCGGGGGTCTTCACAGATACGCAGTATTTT. Amino acids: CASSPLAGVFTDTQYF.

The sample holds a few counts of this clone. The V call is TRBV24-1, the J call TRBJ1-1, with TRBD1 matching over 7 bases. Germline values: CDR1 KGHDR, CDR2 SFDVKD. J was trimmed by 1 base and V by 4 bases; bases with no gene match: 5. The CDR3 runs 15 residues. The CDR3 region is CATSDSDRENTEAFF. The DNA of the CDR3 is TGTGCCACCAGTGACTCAGACAGGGAGAACACTGAAGCTTTCTTT.

This rearrangement joins TRBV12-3 or TRBV12-4 to TRBJ1-1; D possibly corresponds to TRBD1 (5 bases). Between the trimmed V and J ends, which lost 3 bases and 10 bases, there was a span of 15 bases. The CDR3 is 13 residues long. For the CDR3, the DNA is TGTGCCAGCAGTTTTCGGAAAACCGGGGGAGCTTTCTTT. Encoded protein: CASSFRKTGGAFF.

This chain links TRBV19 with TRBJ1-1; 9 bases map to TRBD1. J was trimmed by 5 bases and V by 5 bases; bases with no gene match: 6. Germline CDR1 LNHDA, CDR2 SQIVND (reference sequence). The CDR3 consists of 14 residues. The CDR3 sequence is CASSGQGKGTEAFF. CDR3 nucleotides: TGTGCCAGTAGTGGACAGGGGAAGGGGACTGAAGCTTTCTTT.

This sequence joins TRBV7-2 and TRBJ2-7; TRBD2 agrees at 11 bases. Germline CDR1 reads SGHTA; CDR2 reads FQGNSA. The CDR3 is made up of 15 amino acids. V lost 3 bases, J lost 2 bases, and 3 bases stayed unmatched. CDR3 nucleotide sequence: TGTGCCAGCAGCTTGGTAGCGGGAGGGACCTACGAGCAGTACTTC. It yields the protein CASSLVAGGTYEQYF.

V and J are TRBV6-4 and TRBJ2-3, with 8 positions matching TRBD2. The germline gives CDR1 MRHNA, CDR2 SNTAGT. The CDR3 has 12 residues. J was trimmed by 12 bases and V by 2 bases; bases with no gene match: 4. The CDR3: CASSDAGGPQYF. Written as DNA, the CDR3 is TGTGCCAGCAGTGACGCGGGGGGCCCCCAGTATTTT.

This chain uses TRBV7-2 with TRBJ2-7; perhaps TRBD2 as D (7 bases). This CDR3 has 16 amino acids. V shed 5 bases and J shed 2 bases, with 19 bases lying between them. Germline V lookup: CDR1 SGHTA, CDR2 FQGNSA. The CDR3 reads CASSPQAGQGTYEQYF. CDR3 sequence (DNA): TGTGCCAGCAGCCCCCAAGCGGGGCAGGGGACCTACGAGCAGTACTTC.

The V call is TRBV20-1, the J call TRBJ2-1; 8 bases fit TRBD2. Trimming cost V 3 bases and J 4 bases; bases outside gene matches: 5. Germline V gives CDR1 DFQATT, CDR2 SNEGSKA (reference sequence). CDR3 length equals 14 residues. Here the CDR3 DNA reads TGCAGTGCTAGTCGCGGGGGGATATACAATGAGCAGTTCTTC. Translating it yields CSASRGGIYNEQFF.

The chain joins TRBV6-6 to TRBJ1-1; TRBD1 matches 9 bases. Germline V gene sequence: CDR1 MNHNY, CDR2 SVGAGI (reference sequence). The CDR3 loop spans 15 amino acids. The trim removed 6 bases at V and 0 bases at J, leaving 5 bases unmatched. The CDR3 nucleotides read TGTGCCAGCAGAGGGACAGGGACCATGAACACTGAAGCTTTCTTT. As protein: CASRGTGTMNTEAFF.